Shown below are 20 T cell receptor beta chains from a single sample sequenced in a study of blood T cell repertoires in COVID-19. Clones were read by immunoSEQ multiplex PCR, and TCRdb kept only the in-frame ones, dropping some. The sample lists under 200,000 clones, around 84% seen once, with under 0.65% in the top ten. Sequences were obtained from peripheral blood. These TCRs come from a man aged 60 to 69 with COVID-19, enrolled during active disease.

As DNA, the CDR3 is TGTGCCAGTAGTAGACAGGAGGCTAACTATGGCTACACCTTC. This gives the protein CASSRQEANYGYTF. The chain combines TRBV11-3 with TRBJ1-2; possibly TRBD1 for D (6 bases). There are 14 residues in the CDR3. Trimming shortened V by 9 bases and J by 0 bases, and 14 bases separated the two germline ends. Looked up from germline, CDR1 is SGHNT and CDR2 is YENEEA.

This sequence joins TRBV7-9 and TRBJ2-5; 10 nucleotides match TRBD1. The CDR3 sequence is 14 residues long. V was pared by 7 bases and J by 5 bases, with 7 bases of the junction left unmatched. Germline CDR1 reads SEHNR; CDR2 reads FQNEAQ (reference sequence). CDR3 in amino acids: CASTDRGQRETQYF. The DNA of the CDR3 is TGTGCCAGCACCGACAGGGGGCAGCGGGAGACCCAGTACTTC. The full variable domain, in which reference TRBV7-9 and TRBJ2-5 provide the parts outside the CDR3, is DTGVSQNPRHKITKRGQNVTFRCDPISEHNRLYWYRQTLGQGPEFLTYFQNEAQLEKSRLLSDRFSAERPKGSFSTLEIQRTEQGDSAMYLCASTDRGQRETQYFGPGTRLLVL.

This rearrangement joins TRBV9 to TRBJ2-1, with 7 bases that match TRBD1. CDR1 and CDR2 from the germline V gene are SGDLS and YYNGEE. With 0 bases clipped from V and 4 bases from J, the junction kept 10 bases outside the gene matches. The CDR3 runs to 17 residues. CDR3 in amino acids: CASSVEATGSIYNEQFF. DNA of the CDR3: TGTGCCAGCAGCGTAGAGGCGACAGGGAGTATTTACAATGAGCAGTTCTTC.

To note about this clone: Germline is not matched at one junction end, which may reflect a read error. The chain links TRBV18 to TRBJ1-4; 7 bases align to TRBD1. Germline lookup yields CDR1 KGHSH and CDR2 LQKENI. This CDR3 has 15 amino acids. CDR3 nucleotides: TGTGCCAGCTCACCCGACAGGGCAACGAATGAAAAACTGTTTTTT. Translation: CASSPDRATNEKLFF.

The V and J genes are TRBV13 and TRBJ2-2, with D possibly TRBD1 on 6 matching bases. The CDR3 is made up of 16 amino acids. The V end was cut by 4 bases, the J end by 6 bases, with 18 bases between. Germline-derived CDR1 and CDR2 are PRHDT and FYEKMQ (reference sequence). The CDR3 protein is CASSSSGVGFSGELFF. CDR3 DNA sequence: TGTGCCAGCAGCTCGTCAGGGGTGGGTTTCTCCGGGGAGCTGTTTTTT.

This rearrangement joins TRBV27 to TRBJ2-1; TRBD2 matches at 10 bases. The CDR3 runs 15 residues. The V and J ends lost 4 bases and 9 bases, in that order; junction bases with no gene match: 9. Germline CDR1 reads MNHEY; CDR2 reads SMNVEV (reference sequence). Written as DNA, the CDR3 is TGTGCCAGCAGTTCCCTAGCGGGAGCTGGAAGTGAGCAGTTCTTC. The encoded protein is CASSSLAGAGSEQFF.

The chain employs TRBV24-1 and TRBJ1-2; D gene ambiguous. Between the trimmed V and J ends, which lost 3 bases and 2 bases, there was a span of 15 bases. The CDR3 is made up of 16 amino acids. Germline V gives CDR1 KGHDR, CDR2 SFDVKD. The CDR3, as DNA: TGTGCCACCAGTGATCCGAGTATAGGAGAGAACTATGGCTACACCTTC. Translated: CATSDPSIGENYGYTF.

The rearrangement links TRBV30 to TRBJ2-1; 7 positions agree with TRBD1. The V segment lost 2 bases and the J segment 6 bases; nucleotides outside the gene matches: 4. CDR3 size: 13 residues. Germline CDR1 is GTSNPN and CDR2 is SVGIG (reference sequence). The CDR3 bases are TGTGCCTGGAGTAGGACAGGTCCCAATGAGCAGTTCTTC. Translation: CAWSRTGPNEQFF.

The rearrangement uses TRBV5-6 and TRBJ1-6, with a possible D match to TRBD1 (6 bases). The CDR3 has 12 residues. Trimming stripped 2 bases from V and 14 bases from J, with 11 bases between. Germline lookup yields CDR1 SGHDT and CDR2 YYEEEE. The CDR3 DNA reads TGTGCCAGCAGCTTAGGGGGTCTGTCCCTCCACTTT. Protein sequence: CASSLGGLSLHF.

This clone appeared once. J is TRBJ1-5 and V is TRBV12-3 or TRBV12-4, with D unclear. V was cut by 6 bases and J by 1 base, with 4 bases left in between. This CDR3 comprises 12 residues. CDR3 DNA sequence: TGTGCCAGCAGCAGGAGCAATCAGCCCCAGCATTTT. Its protein is CASSRSNQPQHF.

This sequence joins TRBV6-2 or TRBV6-3 and TRBJ1-2; 7 bases align to TRBD1. The junction had 3 bases not matched to a gene; V was cut back by 5 bases and J by 0 bases. Germline V gene data show CDR1 as MNHEY and CDR2 as SVGEGT. This CDR3 spans 14 amino acids. The DNA for the CDR3 is TGTGCCAGCAGTCGGGGACAGACTAACTATGGCTACACCTTC. It translates to CASSRGQTNYGYTF.

This chain connects TRBV6-6 to TRBJ1-5, with no clear D. This CDR3 is built from 14 residues. Trimming shortened V by 2 bases and J by 7 bases, and 12 bases separated the two germline ends. The germline V gene has CDR1 MNHNY and CDR2 SVGAGI (reference sequence). The CDR3 loop is CASSYPEEAQPQHF. CDR3 nucleotides: TGTGCCAGCAGTTACCCGGAGGAGGCGCAGCCCCAGCATTTT.

This chain joins TRBV7-3 and TRBJ1-1; TRBD1 is a possible D gene (5 bases). There are 14 residues in the CDR3. Per germline, CDR1 SGHTA and CDR2 FQGTGA. Deletions cut 7 bases from V and 5 bases from J, with 17 bases between. The DNA of the CDR3 is TGTGCCAGCACCTCAACGGGGGGGTATACTGAAGCTTTCTTT. It encodes CASTSTGGYTEAFF.

This clone was seen a single time. This chain links TRBV24-1 with TRBJ2-1; 10 positions agree with TRBD1. CDR3 size: 17 residues. Trimming removed 3 bases from V and 5 bases from J; junction bases left unmatched: 9. Germline V gene data show CDR1 as KGHDR and CDR2 as SFDVKD. CDR3 in amino acids: CATSDPGRDRGDNEQFF. The DNA of the CDR3 is TGTGCCACCAGTGATCCGGGCCGGGACAGGGGCGACAATGAGCAGTTCTTC.

This rearrangement joins TRBV5-4 to TRBJ2-5, with 8 bases aligning to TRBD1. This CDR3 region has 15 residues. V trimming: 4 bases; J trimming: 2 bases; junction bases outside the gene matches: 7. The V gene's germline CDR1 is SGHNT and CDR2 YYREEE (reference sequence). The CDR3 sequence is CASSGRDRQQETQYF. In DNA, the CDR3 is TGTGCCAGCAGCGGCCGGGACAGGCAACAAGAGACCCAGTACTTC.

This clone showed up just once. The rearrangement joins TRBV11-2 to TRBJ2-5, with a possible D match to TRBD2 (5 bases). The CDR3 runs 13 residues. Looked up from germline, CDR1 is SGHAT and CDR2 is FQNNGV. The V end was cut by 1 base, the J end by 7 bases, with 10 bases between. CDR3 region: CASSLGPGGTQYF. The CDR3 region has the DNA TGTGCCAGCAGCTTAGGTCCAGGAGGGACCCAGTACTTC.

The V call is TRBV6-6, the J call TRBJ2-1; 7 positions match TRBD2. Germline loops: CDR1 MNHNY, CDR2 SVGAGI (reference sequence). CDR3 length equals 14 residues. Germline trimming cut 6 bases from V and 6 bases from J; bases unmatched to any gene: 8. CDR3 sequence reads: CASRTRGEVNEQFF. As DNA, the CDR3 is TGTGCCAGCAGAACTCGGGGGGAGGTCAATGAGCAGTTCTTC.

This clone was seen just once. This rearrangement joins TRBV28 to TRBJ1-2; 8 nucleotides align to TRBD1. Germline CDR1 reads MDHEN; CDR2 reads SYDVKM. The V and J ends lost 6 bases and 5 bases, in that order; junction bases with no gene match: 8. The CDR3 covers 14 residues. CDR3 region: CASRRGQVPYGYTF. The CDR3 DNA reads TGTGCCAGCAGAAGGGGACAGGTGCCTTATGGCTACACCTTC.

This clone showed up just once. The genes are TRBV11-2 and TRBJ1-2; tentative D call: TRBD1 (5 bases). V lost 5 bases, J lost 4 bases, and 14 bases lay in between. CDR3 size: 14 residues. Germline lookup yields CDR1 SGHAT and CDR2 FQNNGV. In nucleotides, the CDR3 is TGTGCCAGCAGCCCGGGGGACCTGCCCTATGGCTACACCTTC. Translation: CASSPGDLPYGYTF.

The V and J genes are TRBV7-2 and TRBJ1-4, with 7 bases that match TRBD1. After removal of 1 base from V and 5 bases from J, the junction contained 7 bases not matched to a gene. The CDR3 contains 16 residues. CDR1 is SGHTA and CDR2 is FQGNSA in the germline V gene. The CDR3 bases are TGTGCCAGCAGCTTAGGCTACAGGGGCGGAAATGAAAAACTGTTTTTT. Translation gives CASSLGYRGGNEKLFF.